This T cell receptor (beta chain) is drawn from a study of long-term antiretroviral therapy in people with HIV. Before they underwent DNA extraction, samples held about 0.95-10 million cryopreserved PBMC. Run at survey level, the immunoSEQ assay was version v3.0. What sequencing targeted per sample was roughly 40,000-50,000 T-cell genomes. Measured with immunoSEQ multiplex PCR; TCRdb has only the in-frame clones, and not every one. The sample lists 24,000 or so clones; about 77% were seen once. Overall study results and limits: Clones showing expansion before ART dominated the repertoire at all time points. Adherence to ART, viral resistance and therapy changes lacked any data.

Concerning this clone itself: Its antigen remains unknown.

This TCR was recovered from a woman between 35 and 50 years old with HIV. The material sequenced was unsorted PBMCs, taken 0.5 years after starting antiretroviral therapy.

CDR3: CASPATAATEAFF. The CDR3 DNA reads TGTGCCAGCCCCGCGACGGCGGCCACTGAAGCTTTCTTT. V and J are TRBV2 and TRBJ1-1, with D uncertain. V was shortened by 8 bases and J by 4 bases, with 14 bases between the two germline ends. CDR1 and CDR2 from the germline V gene are SNHLY and FYNNEI. This CDR3 is 13 amino acids long.